This T cell receptor beta chain emerged from a study of T cell changes during pregnancy in multiple sclerosis (dated by TCRdb to about 2019). Background on the whole study: The study looked at changes in the T cell repertoire across pregnancy in women with multiple sclerosis.

In regard to this clone: Its antigen is not yet known. The sample holds no much larger clone one base away, and base qualities are not on file.

Via the germline V gene, CDR1 is SNHLY and CDR2 FYNNEI. The V end loses 5 bases and the J end loses 4 bases, and a stretch of 14 bases separates them. The CDR3 spans 14 residues, from the cysteine through the phenylalanine. Only CDR3 DNA is held: 42 bases, read in frame from base 1. The library relied on the immunoSEQ multiplex PCR assay. Not all clones reach the TCRdb copy of this immuneACCESS table, which keeps in-frame sequences only. Checked studies attribute under half of the gap to unresolved V genes and leave the rest unexplained. The table for this sample lists around 79,000 clones; about 93% of them were counted only once. The ten largest clones represent under 0.6% of the sample.

The clonotype comes from a female donor with multiple sclerosis, enrolled in a pregnancy study. The sample here was CD4+ T cells from peripheral blood mononuclear cells, taken in the second trimester of pregnancy. The chain joins TRBV2 to TRBJ2-5; the D gene is perhaps TRBD2, from 6 matching bases. The nucleotide sequence is TGTGCCAGCAGTAGGTTAGCGGACGGAGAGACCCAGTACTTC. It encodes CASSRLADGETQYF. The CDR3, completed at both ends by the reference TRBV2 and TRBJ2-5 genes, gives the full variable domain EPEVTQTPSHQVTQMGQEVILRCVPISNHLYFYWYRQILGQKVEFLVSFYNNEISEKSEIFDDQFSVERPDGSNFTLKIRSTKLEDSAMYFCASSRLADGETQYFGPGTRLLVL.